This is a list of T cell receptor beta chains from one sample in a study of T cells of healthy individuals. TCRdb used MiXCR to reprocess the 5' RACE reads, holding one entry per CDR3 protein. The data hold about 96,000 distinct CDR3 sequences, with roughly 18% observed a single time. Receptors originate from a human donor in good health. CDR3s include the opening cysteine and the closing phenylalanine or tryptophan. The D gene is left open where the match is weak. Size is omitted from some rows. Given values are once, few, many or a class for expanded clones.

>NA|TRBV19|TRBJ1-5|few
CASSIGPFRRGNQPQHF
TGTGCCAGTAGTATAGGTCCGTTCAGGCGGGGGAATCAGCCCCAGCATTTT
>NA|TRBV6-5|TRBJ1-5|NA
CASSYSAGERNQPQHF
TGTGCCAGCAGTTACTCGGCGGGGGAGAGGAATCAGCCCCAGCATTTT
>NA|TRBV12-3/TRBV12-4|TRBJ1-5|many
CASSSSGTGQPQHF
TGTGCCAGCAGTAGCTCTGGGACGGGGCAGCCCCAGCATTTT
>TRBD1|TRBV25-1|TRBJ2-4|few
CASSGEQGVNIQYF
TGTGCCAGCAGTGGGGAACAGGGGGTGAACATTCAGTACTTC
>TRBD1|TRBV20-1|TRBJ1-2|many
CSARRGQGGYTF
TGCAGTGCTAGAAGGGGGCAGGGGGGCTACACCTTC
>NA|TRBV20-1|TRBJ1-3|few
CSARDWGRRPLRNTIYF
TGCAGTGCTAGAGATTGGGGGAGGAGACCCCTCCGGAACACCATATATTTT
>NA|TRBV20-1|TRBJ1-5|many
CSAKDSNQPQHF
TGCAGTGCTAAGGATAGCAATCAGCCCCAGCATTTT
>NA|TRBV4-3|TRBJ2-2|NA
CASSQEIGGTGELFF
TGCGCCAGCAGCCAAGAGATAGGAGGGACCGGGGAGCTGTTTTTT
>TRBD1|TRBV4-2|TRBJ2-7|NA
CASSQESVQGYEQYF
TGTGCCAGCAGCCAAGAGTCGGTACAGGGGTACGAGCAGTACTTC
>NA|TRBV6-2/TRBV6-3|TRBJ2-5|many
CASSTQTQETQYF
TGTGCCAGCAGTACACAGACACAAGAGACCCAGTACTTC
>NA|TRBV6-2/TRBV6-3|TRBJ2-5|NA
CASSVGPAATETQYF
TGTGCCAGCAGCGTTGGGCCCGCGGCTACGGAGACCCAGTACTTC
>NA|TRBV28|TRBJ1-1|NA
CASRLVPGENTEAFF
TGTGCCAGCAGACTAGTTCCAGGGGAGAACACTGAAGCTTTCTTT
>NA|TRBV27|TRBJ2-3|few
CASSSRGGADTQYF
TGTGCCAGCAGTTCGAGGGGCGGGGCGGATACGCAGTATTTT
>NA|TRBV12-3/TRBV12-4|TRBJ2-3|NA
CASSLLSGRDTQYF
TGTGCCAGCAGTTTGTTGTCTGGGAGAGATACGCAGTATTTT
>NA|TRBV28|TRBJ1-5|NA
CASQGYSNQPQHF
TGTGCCAGCCAGGGTTATAGCAATCAGCCCCAGCATTTT
>NA|TRBV6-5|TRBJ1-2|NA
CASSYFANVQDRYTF
TGTGCCAGCAGTTACTTTGCGAATGTACAGGATCGCTACACCTTC
>TRBD1|TRBV4-3|TRBJ2-1|NA
CASSPQVVVQGEQFF
TGCGCCAGCAGCCCCCAGGTGGTCGTACAGGGGGAGCAGTTCTTC
>NA|TRBV6-1|TRBJ2-6|NA
CAMKEVVGANVLTF
TGTGCCATGAAGGAAGTAGTTGGGGCCAACGTCCTGACTTTC
>NA|TRBV28|TRBJ1-5|many
CASSSLAVNQPQHF
TGTGCCAGCAGTTCCCTGGCCGTCAATCAGCCCCAGCATTTT
>TRBD1|TRBV11-2|TRBJ2-1|NA
CASSLGGTGRSNEQFF
TGTGCCAGCAGCTTAGGCGGGACAGGGAGAAGCAATGAGCAGTTCTTC
>TRBD1|TRBV5-1|TRBJ1-1|NA
CASSLLLQGRTEAFF
TGCGCCAGCAGCTTGTTACTACAGGGGCGCACTGAAGCTTTCTTT
>TRBD1|TRBV12-3/TRBV12-4|TRBJ2-3|NA
CASSFTQDRGFENTQYF
TGTGCCAGCAGTTTCACCCAGGACAGGGGGTTCGAGAATACGCAGTATTTT
>TRBD2|TRBV20-1|TRBJ2-2|NA
CSARDVSGGAGTGELFF
TGCAGTGCTAGAGATGTTAGCGGGGGTGCGGGGACCGGGGAGCTGTTTTTT
>TRBD1|TRBV29-1|TRBJ2-1|NA
CSVDRGDEQFF
TGCAGCGTGGACAGGGGAGATGAGCAGTTCTTC
>NA|TRBV7-2|TRBJ2-3|once
CVSSPRVADTQYF
TGTGTCAGCAGCCCTAGGGTTGCAGATACGCAGTATTTT
>NA|TRBV15|TRBJ1-2|many
CATSRGLQNYGYTF
TGTGCCACCAGCAGAGGACTGCAAAACTATGGCTACACCTTC
>NA|TRBV12-3/TRBV12-4|TRBJ2-3|few
CASSLFRDAQYF
TGTGCCAGCAGTTTGTTCCGAGACGCGCAGTATTTT
>TRBD2|TRBV6-5|TRBJ2-7|many
CASSYTGTSGDEQYF
TGTGCCAGCAGTTACACCGGGACTAGCGGGGACGAGCAGTACTTC
>NA|TRBV6-5|TRBJ2-3|many
CASSYLTSGASGTDTQYF
TGTGCCAGCAGTTACTTAACATCAGGAGCTAGCGGCACAGATACGCAGTATTTT
>TRBD1|TRBV5-4|TRBJ2-5|many
CASSTDRAETQYF
TGTGCCAGCAGCACGGACAGGGCGGAGACCCAGTACTTC
>NA|TRBV20-1|TRBJ2-7|NA
CSARGPGQGYEQYF
TGCAGTGCTAGAGGACCGGGACAAGGGTACGAGCAGTACTTC
>NA|TRBV3-1|TRBJ2-1|NA
CASSQQGRYNEQFF
TGTGCCAGCAGCCAACAGGGACGGTACAATGAGCAGTTCTTC